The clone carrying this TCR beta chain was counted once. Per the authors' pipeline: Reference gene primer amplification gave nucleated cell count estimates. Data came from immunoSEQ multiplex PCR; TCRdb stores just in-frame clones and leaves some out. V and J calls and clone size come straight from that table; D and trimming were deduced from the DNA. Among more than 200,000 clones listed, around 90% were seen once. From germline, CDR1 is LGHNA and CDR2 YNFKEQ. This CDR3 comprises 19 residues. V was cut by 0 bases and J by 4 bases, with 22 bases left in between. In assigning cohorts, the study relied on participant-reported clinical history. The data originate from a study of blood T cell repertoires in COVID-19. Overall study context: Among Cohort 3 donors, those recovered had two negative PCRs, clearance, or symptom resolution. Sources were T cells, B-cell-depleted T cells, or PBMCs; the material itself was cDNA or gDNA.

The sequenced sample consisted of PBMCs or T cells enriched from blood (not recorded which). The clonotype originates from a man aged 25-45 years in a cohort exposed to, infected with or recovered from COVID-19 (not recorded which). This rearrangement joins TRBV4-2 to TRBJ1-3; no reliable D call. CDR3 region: CASSQESVSGSSTGNTIYF. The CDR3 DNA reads TGTGCCAGCAGCCAAGAATCGGTTTCAGGCAGTAGTACGGGAAACACCATATATTTT.